These T cell receptor beta chains were read from a single sample in a study of cytomegalovirus exposure and HLA in healthy donors. TCRdb keeps only in-frame clones here, not all; method: immunoSEQ multiplex PCR. This sample has some 180,000 clones, with roughly 70% found just once. Sequences were obtained from PBMCs. These receptors came from a woman aged 25 to 45 in good health and CMV-seronegative. CDR3s include the opening cysteine and the closing phenylalanine or tryptophan. A D gene is named only where the DNA matches it firmly. Clone sizes are given selectively: once, few, many, or a class where the clone is expanded.

TRBJ2-1 . . TRBV7-9 TGTGCCTGCCCCGGCCCCTCAGGCCTGATAAACAATGAGCAGTTCTTC CACPGPSGLINNEQFF
TRBJ2-7 . TRBD2 TRBV7-9 TGTGCCAGCAGCGCAGCGGGATCCTACGAGCAGTACTTC CASSAAGSYEQYF
TRBJ1-2 . TRBD1 TRBV9 TGTGCCAGCAGCGTAGGACCAGGGACAGAAGGCTACACCTTC CASSVGPGTEGYTF
TRBJ1-5 . . TRBV7-2 TGTGCCAGCAGCTTATATACGGGGTATAGCAATCAGCCCCAGCATTTT CASSLYTGYSNQPQHF
TRBJ2-7 . TRBD1 TRBV7-9 TGTGCCAGCAGCCCCGGCCGACAGGGGGCTTTCTCCTACGAGCAGTACTTC CASSPGRQGAFSYEQYF
TRBJ2-1 . . TRBV2 TGTGCCAGCAGGCTACTGGTGGGGGGATACAATGAGCAGTTCTTC CASRLLVGGYNEQFF
TRBJ2-3 . TRBD2 TRBV19 TGTGCCAGTAGTTTGACTAGCGGGCATACAGATACGCAGTATTTT CASSLTSGHTDTQYF
TRBJ2-5 . . TRBV4-1 TGCGCCAGCAGGGACCAGTTAAGGGGGCAAGAGACCCAGTACTTC CASRDQLRGQETQYF
TRBJ2-7 . . TRBV2 TGTGCCAGCGAGGGTCGAAACTCCTACGAGCAGTACTTC CASEGRNSYEQYF
TRBJ2-7 . TRBD2 TRBV5-1 TGCGCCAGCAGGACTAGCGGGGACGTGGAGCAGTACTTC CASRTSGDVEQYF
TRBJ1-1 . . TRBV29-1 TGCAGCGTTGACCGGGGTGTGGGCACTGAAGCTTTCTTT CSVDRGVGTEAFF
TRBJ2-5 . TRBD1 TRBV5-4 TGTGCCAGCAGCCGAGGGGGCGAGACCCAGTACTTC CASSRGGETQYF
TRBJ2-7 . . TRBV5-8 TGTGCCAGCAGCCTACTCGGGTTGGAGCAGTACTTC CASSLLGLEQYF
TRBJ1-1 few . TRBV27 TGTGCCAGCAGTTTACAGGTGAACACTGAAGCTTTCTTT CASSLQVNTEAFF
TRBJ2-2 . . TRBV7-2 TGTGCCAGCAGCCCCCCGGGCACCGGGGAGCTGTTTTTT CASSPPGTGELFF
TRBJ2-5 . . TRBV4-1 TGCGCCAGCAGGGACGAACACGGGGGAGAGACCCAGTACTTC CASRDEHGGETQYF
TRBJ2-1 . TRBD2 TRBV11-2 TGTGCCAGCAGCCGCCTATCGGGGGGAAAAGGGCAGTTCTTC CASSRLSGGKGQFF
TRBJ1-4 . . TRBV18 TGTGCCAGCTCACCAGAGCGAATCAATGAAAAACTGTTTTTT CASSPERINEKLFF
TRBJ2-1 . . TRBV18 TGTGCCAGCTCACCGCCCACGGTTCCCAATGAGCAGTTCTTC CASSPPTVPNEQFF
TRBJ2-7 once . TRBV5-1 TGCGCCAGCAGCTTATCGGGGTACGAGCAGTACTTC CASSLSGYEQYF
TRBJ1-2 . TRBD1 TRBV5-1 TGCGCCAGCAGCTTGGAATCCCAGGACAGGCTGCATAACTATGGCTACACCTTC CASSLESQDRLHNYGYTF
TRBJ1-6 . . TRBV4-1 TGCGCCAGCAGCCAAGTCGATATGGGCCTCTCCTATAATTCACCCCTCCACTTT CASSQVDMGLSYNSPLHF
TRBJ2-3 . . TRBV6-1 TGTGCCAGCAGTGCAGTTTCTAGCACAGATACGCAGTATTTT CASSAVSSTDTQYF
TRBJ2-7 . . TRBV19 TGTGCCAGTCAAGGCGCGGTGGGCTCCTACGAGCAGTACTTC CASQGAVGSYEQYF
TRBJ2-7 . . TRBV9 TGTGCCAGCAGCGTTTATCAGGAGGGGGCGGGCGAGCAGTACTTC CASSVYQEGAGEQYF
TRBJ1-1 few . TRBV11-2 TGTGCCAGCAGCTTAGGAGAGTGTGAAGCTTTCTTT CASSLGECEAFF
TRBJ1-2 . . TRBV29-1 TGCAGCGTTGAAGAAGGGGGTGGCTACACCTTC CSVEEGGGYTF
TRBJ2-7 . TRBD2 TRBV9 TGTGCCAGCAGCCCTCATAGCGGGAATTCCTACGAGCAGTACTTC CASSPHSGNSYEQYF
TRBJ1-2 . TRBD1 TRBV27 TGTGCCAGCAGTTTATCCATTCCGGGACAGGGGGAGTATGGCTACACCTTC CASSLSIPGQGEYGYTF
TRBJ2-3 . . TRBV7-9 TGTGCCAGCAGCTTAGCGGGCCGGGGTAGCACAGATACGCAGTATTTT CASSLAGRGSTDTQYF
TRBJ2-7 few . TRBV2 TGTGCCAGCAGTGATAACGGTTACGAGCAGTACTTC CASSDNGYEQYF
TRBJ2-5 few TRBD2 TRBV5-1 TGCGCCAGCAGCCAATCTACGGGACTAGCGGGGGGAGCCCAGTACTTC CASSQSTGLAGGAQYF
TRBJ1-1 . . TRBV21-1 TGTGCCAGCAGTGGACAGGATAAGTACACTGAAGCTTTCTTT CASSGQDKYTEAFF
TRBJ1-2 . TRBD1 TRBV29-1 TGCAGCGTTGGAGGGACAGGGGTCTATGGCTACACCTTC CSVGGTGVYGYTF
TRBJ2-2 . TRBD2 TRBV29-1 TGCAGCGTCCTAGCGGGAGTTGGCACCGGGGAGCTGTTTTTT CSVLAGVGTGELFF
TRBJ1-1 . TRBD1 TRBV7-9 TGTGCCAGCAGCTTAGACCCCCGGGACAGGGGCACTGAAGCTTTCTTT CASSLDPRDRGTEAFF
TRBJ2-1 . TRBD2 TRBV18 TGTGCCAGCTCGGGAGGGACGGGGACCTACAATGAGCAGTTCTTC CASSGGTGTYNEQFF
TRBJ1-2 few TRBD1 TRBV4-3 TGCGCCAGCAGCCAAGATTTGACAGGGGGCGCGGGCCCCTATGGCTACACCTTC CASSQDLTGGAGPYGYTF
TRBJ2-1 . TRBD2 TRBV5-1 TGCGCCAGCAGCTTGTTAGCGGGAGTTTCCTACAATGAGCAGTTCTTC CASSLLAGVSYNEQFF
TRBJ1-1 . . TRBV18 TGTGCCAGCTCACCACTAGCAGGGAACCACGAAGCTTTCTTT CASSPLAGNHEAFF
TRBJ2-3 . . TRBV27 TGTGCCAGCAGTTTTAGGGAGGGGGGTAAAGATACGCAGTATTTT CASSFREGGKDTQYF
TRBJ2-1 few TRBD2 TRBV7-9 TGTGCCAGCAGCCCACCGACTAGCGGACACAATGAGCAGTTCTTC CASSPPTSGHNEQFF
TRBJ1-2 . TRBD1 TRBV5-1 TGCGCCAGCAGCTACAACAGGGGGCGGCGCAACTATGGCTACACCTTC CASSYNRGRRNYGYTF
TRBJ2-1 . TRBD2 TRBV5-4 TGTGCCAGCAGCTTGGCAGCGGGGCGGGGCAATGAGCAGTTCTTC CASSLAAGRGNEQFF
TRBJ1-1 . . TRBV6-5 TGTGCCAGCGGCTCGGGGGGGGCCAGGAACACTGAAGCTTTCTTT CASGSGGARNTEAFF
TRBJ2-1 . . TRBV29-1 TGCAGCGTTACAGGGAGACTTTCCTACAATGAGCAGTTCTTC CSVTGRLSYNEQFF
TRBJ1-4 . TRBD1 TRBV2 TGTGCCAGCAGTGAAGCGCTTCTAGGGACAGGGGGGGGCGAAAAACTGTTTTTT CASSEALLGTGGGEKLFF
TRBJ2-2 few . TRBV23-1 TGCGCCAGCAGAGAGGGGGGGCGGTATAACACCGGGGAGCTGTTTTTT CASREGGRYNTGELFF
TRBJ1-2 . . TRBV29-1 TGCAGCGTTGATAGTACAGATTATGGCTACACCTTC CSVDSTDYGYTF
TRBJ2-2 . . TRBV11-2 TGTGCCAGCAGCCCTTACCTAGGGGTCCCCGGGGAGCTGTTTTTT CASSPYLGVPGELFF
TRBJ1-1 . . TRBV19 TGTGCCAGTAGTATAGATTGGCAGGGTGCGAACACTGAAGCTTTCTTT CASSIDWQGANTEAFF
TRBJ1-5 . TRBD1 TRBV7-9 TGTGCCAGCAGTCAGCGAGGAGGGGGCCATCAGCCCCAGCATTTT CASSQRGGGHQPQHF
TRBJ2-1 . TRBD2 TRBV7-9 TGTGCCAGCAGCGCGGGACTAGCGGGCCACAATGAGCAGTTCTTC CASSAGLAGHNEQFF
TRBJ1-3 . . TRBV13 TGTGCCAGCAGCTTAGCCCGGGGGTCTGGAAACACCATATATTTT CASSLARGSGNTIYF
TRBJ2-7 . . TRBV7-2 TGTGCCAGCAGCTCCCCACAGGGTTTTGCCTACGAGCAGTACTTC CASSSPQGFAYEQYF
TRBJ2-7 . . TRBV7-3 TGTGCCAGCAGCTCTACCGGTTCTCACGAGCAGTACTTC CASSSTGSHEQYF
TRBJ2-7 . TRBD1 TRBV9 TGTGCCAGCAGCAATTCCCTGACAGGGGACGGCGAGCAGTACTTC CASSNSLTGDGEQYF
TRBJ1-3 . TRBD1 TRBV6-5 TGTGCCAGCAGTTACACAGGGGGCGGAAACACCATATATTTT CASSYTGGGNTIYF
TRBJ2-7 . . TRBV5-6 TGTGCCAGCAGCTTGGGCAGTCCCTACGAGCAGTACTTC CASSLGSPYEQYF
TRBJ1-6 . . TRBV7-6 TGTGCCAGCAGCTTACGGCCCGGGCAGGGTTCACCCCTCCACTTT CASSLRPGQGSPLHF